This record looks at one T cell receptor beta chain sequence and its context. What it recognizes is unknown. This specimen comes from a study of OX40 agonist ivuxolimab in advanced cancers. Study-wide context: Those enrolled were 70% to 85% male, with a mean age of around 58 years and ages from 23 to 79. Points from the study as a whole: The average count of expanded clones was higher among CD8+ T cells than among CD4+.

Assay used: immunoSEQ multiplex PCR; TCRdb lists only in-frame clones, some missing. The repertoire holds about 20,000 clones, with approximately 85% as singletons. The CDR3 extends over 16 amino acids. Germline loops: CDR1 GTSNPN, CDR2 SVGIG (reference sequence). The V segment lost 1 base and the J segment 2 bases; nucleotides outside the gene matches: 11. The sequencing used CD4+ or CD8+ T cells sorted from blood, collected in a trial of the OX40 agonist ivuxolimab. This chain links TRBV30 with TRBJ2-7, with 7 bases fitting TRBD1. The sequence derives from an adult with an advanced solid tumor such as melanoma, head and neck, liver or kidney cancer. As DNA, the CDR3 is TGTGCCTGGAGTGGGCCGCGACAGGGAATTACCTACGAGCAGTACTTC. Its protein product is CAWSGPRQGITYEQYF.